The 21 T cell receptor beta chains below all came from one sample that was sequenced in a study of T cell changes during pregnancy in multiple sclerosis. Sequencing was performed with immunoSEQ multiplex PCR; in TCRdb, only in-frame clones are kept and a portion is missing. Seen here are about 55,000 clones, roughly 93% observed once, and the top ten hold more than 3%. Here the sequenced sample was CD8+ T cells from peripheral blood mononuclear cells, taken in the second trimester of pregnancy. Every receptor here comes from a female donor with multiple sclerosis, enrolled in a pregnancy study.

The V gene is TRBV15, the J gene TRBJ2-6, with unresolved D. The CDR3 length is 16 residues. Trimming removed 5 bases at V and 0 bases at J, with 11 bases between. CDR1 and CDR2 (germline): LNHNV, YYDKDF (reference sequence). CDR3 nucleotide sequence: TGTGCCACCAGCCCCGAACGGGTCTCTGGGGCCAACGTCCTGACTTTC. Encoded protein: CATSPERVSGANVLTF.

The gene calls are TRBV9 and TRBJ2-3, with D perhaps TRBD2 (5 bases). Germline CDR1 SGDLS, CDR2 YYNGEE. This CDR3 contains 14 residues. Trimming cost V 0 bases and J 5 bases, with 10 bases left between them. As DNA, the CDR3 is TGTGCCAGCAGCGTAGGGGGAGCTTTAGATACGCAGTATTTT. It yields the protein CASSVGGALDTQYF.

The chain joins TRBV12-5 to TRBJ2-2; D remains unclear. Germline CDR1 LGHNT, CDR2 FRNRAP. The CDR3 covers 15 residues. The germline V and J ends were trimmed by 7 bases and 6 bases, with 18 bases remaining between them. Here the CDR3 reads CASVLHSTFPGELFF. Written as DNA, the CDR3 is TGTGCTAGTGTCCTCCACTCCACGTTCCCCGGGGAGCTGTTTTTT.

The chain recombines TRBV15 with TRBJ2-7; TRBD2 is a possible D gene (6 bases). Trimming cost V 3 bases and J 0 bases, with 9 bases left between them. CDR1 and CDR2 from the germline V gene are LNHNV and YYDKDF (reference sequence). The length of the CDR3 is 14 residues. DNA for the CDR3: TGTGCCACCAGCAGTCTGACTAGCTCCTACGAGCAGTACTTC. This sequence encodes CATSSLTSSYEQYF.

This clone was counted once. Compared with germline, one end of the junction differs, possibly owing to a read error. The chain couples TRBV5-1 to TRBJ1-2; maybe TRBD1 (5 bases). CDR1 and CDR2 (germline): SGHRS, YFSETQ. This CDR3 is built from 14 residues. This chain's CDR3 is CASSLEAGDHRRAF. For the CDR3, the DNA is TGCGCCAGCAGTCTGGAAGCCGGCGACCACAGGAGGGCCTTC.

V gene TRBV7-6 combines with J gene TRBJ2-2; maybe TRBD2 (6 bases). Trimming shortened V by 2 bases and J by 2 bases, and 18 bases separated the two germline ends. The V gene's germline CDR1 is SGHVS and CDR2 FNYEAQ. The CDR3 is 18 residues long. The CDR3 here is CASSLPRGGGFNTGELFF. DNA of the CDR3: TGTGCCAGCAGCTTACCTCGGGGAGGCGGCTTTAACACCGGGGAGCTGTTTTTT.

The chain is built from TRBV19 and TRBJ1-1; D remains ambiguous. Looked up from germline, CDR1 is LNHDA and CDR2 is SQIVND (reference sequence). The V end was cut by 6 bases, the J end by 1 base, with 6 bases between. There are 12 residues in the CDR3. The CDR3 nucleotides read TGTGCCAGTAGCCCGGGGAACACTGAAGCTTTCTTT. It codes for CASSPGNTEAFF. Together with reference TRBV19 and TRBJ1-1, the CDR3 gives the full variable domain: DGGITQSPKYLFRKEGQNVTLSCEQNLNHDAMYWYRQDPGQGLRLIYYSQIVNDFQKGDIAEGYSVSREKKESFPLTVTSAQKNPTAFYLCASSPGNTEAFFGQGTRLTVV.

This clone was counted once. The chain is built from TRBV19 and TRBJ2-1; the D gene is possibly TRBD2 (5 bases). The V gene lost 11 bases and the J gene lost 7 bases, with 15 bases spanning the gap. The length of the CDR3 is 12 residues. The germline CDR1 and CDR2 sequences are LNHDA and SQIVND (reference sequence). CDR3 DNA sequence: TGTGCCTCCGGGGAAATTCGGAATGAGCAGTTCTTC. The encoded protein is CASGEIRNEQFF.

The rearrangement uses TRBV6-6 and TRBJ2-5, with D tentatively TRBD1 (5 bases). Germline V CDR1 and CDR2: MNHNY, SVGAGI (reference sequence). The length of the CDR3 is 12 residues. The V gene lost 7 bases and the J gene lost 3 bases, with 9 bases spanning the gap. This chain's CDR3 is CASIGAEETQYF. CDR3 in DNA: TGTGCCAGCATTGGGGCGGAAGAGACCCAGTACTTC.

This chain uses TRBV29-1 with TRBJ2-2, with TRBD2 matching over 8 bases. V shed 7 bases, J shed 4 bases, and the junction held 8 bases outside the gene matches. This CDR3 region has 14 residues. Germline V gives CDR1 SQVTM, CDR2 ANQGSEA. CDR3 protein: CSAGLASGTGELFF. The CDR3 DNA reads TGCAGCGCCGGACTAGCATCTGGCACCGGGGAGCTGTTTTTT.

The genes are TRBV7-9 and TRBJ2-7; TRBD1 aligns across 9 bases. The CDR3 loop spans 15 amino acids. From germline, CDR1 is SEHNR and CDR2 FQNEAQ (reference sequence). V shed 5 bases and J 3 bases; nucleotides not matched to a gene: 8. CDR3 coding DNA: TGTGCCAGCAGCCCTTATAGACAGGGGGACTACGAGCAGTACTTC. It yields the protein CASSPYRQGDYEQYF.

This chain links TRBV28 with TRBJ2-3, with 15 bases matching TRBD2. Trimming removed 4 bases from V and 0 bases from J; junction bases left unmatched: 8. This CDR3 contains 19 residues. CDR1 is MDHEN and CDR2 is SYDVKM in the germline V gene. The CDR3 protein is CASSSPGLAGGSSTDTQYF. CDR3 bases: TGTGCCAGCAGTTCTCCGGGACTAGCGGGAGGCAGTAGCACAGATACGCAGTATTTT.

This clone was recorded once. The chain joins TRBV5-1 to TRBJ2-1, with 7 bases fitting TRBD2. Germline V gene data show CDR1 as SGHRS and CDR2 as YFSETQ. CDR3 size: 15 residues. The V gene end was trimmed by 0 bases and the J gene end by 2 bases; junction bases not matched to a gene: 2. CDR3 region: CASSLAGGAYNEQFF. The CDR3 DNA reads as TGCGCCAGCAGCTTGGCGGGAGGCGCCTACAATGAGCAGTTCTTC.

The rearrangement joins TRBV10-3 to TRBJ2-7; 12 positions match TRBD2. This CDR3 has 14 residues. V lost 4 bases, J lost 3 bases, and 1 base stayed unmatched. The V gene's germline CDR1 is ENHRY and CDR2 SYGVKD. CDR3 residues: CAISGLAGDYEQYF. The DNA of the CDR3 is TGTGCCATCAGTGGACTAGCGGGGGACTACGAGCAGTACTTC.

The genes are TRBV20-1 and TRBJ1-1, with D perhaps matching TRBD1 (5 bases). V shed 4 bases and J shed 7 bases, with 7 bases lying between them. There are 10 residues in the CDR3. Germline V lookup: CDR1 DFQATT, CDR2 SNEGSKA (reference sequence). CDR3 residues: CSATGVEAFF. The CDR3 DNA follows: TGCAGTGCTACGGGGGTTGAAGCTTTCTTT.

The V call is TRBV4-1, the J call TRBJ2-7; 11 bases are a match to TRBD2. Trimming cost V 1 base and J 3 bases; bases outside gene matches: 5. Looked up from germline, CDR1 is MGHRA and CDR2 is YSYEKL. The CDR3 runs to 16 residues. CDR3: CASSQGGSGRDYEQYF. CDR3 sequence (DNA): TGCGCCAGCAGCCAAGGGGGTAGCGGGAGGGACTACGAGCAGTACTTC.

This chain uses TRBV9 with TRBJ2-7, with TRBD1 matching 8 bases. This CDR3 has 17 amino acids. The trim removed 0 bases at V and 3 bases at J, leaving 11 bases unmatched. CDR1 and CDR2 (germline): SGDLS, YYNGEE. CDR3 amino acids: CASSVAPSGQAFYEQYF. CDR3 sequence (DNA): TGTGCCAGCAGCGTAGCCCCCTCGGGACAGGCCTTCTACGAGCAGTACTTC.

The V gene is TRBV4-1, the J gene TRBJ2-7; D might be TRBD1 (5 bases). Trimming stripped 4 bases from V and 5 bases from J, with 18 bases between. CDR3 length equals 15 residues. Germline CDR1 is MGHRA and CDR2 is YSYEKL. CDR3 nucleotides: TGCGCCAGCAGCCCACTCCCCTCAGGGCCCAACGAGCAGTACTTC. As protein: CASSPLPSGPNEQYF.

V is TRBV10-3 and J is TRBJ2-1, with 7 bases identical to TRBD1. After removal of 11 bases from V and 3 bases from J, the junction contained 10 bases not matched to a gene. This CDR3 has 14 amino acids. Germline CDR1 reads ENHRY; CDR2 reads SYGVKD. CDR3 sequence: CAVSRDRDYNEQFF. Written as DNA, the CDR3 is TGTGCCGTGAGCAGAGACAGGGACTACAATGAGCAGTTCTTC.

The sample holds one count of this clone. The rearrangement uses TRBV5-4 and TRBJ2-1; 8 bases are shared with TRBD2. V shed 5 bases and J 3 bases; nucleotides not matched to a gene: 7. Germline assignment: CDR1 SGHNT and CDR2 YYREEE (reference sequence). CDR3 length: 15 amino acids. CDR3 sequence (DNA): TGTGCCAGCAGTAAAGCGGGAGACCTCTACAATGAGCAGTTCTTC. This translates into CASSKAGDLYNEQFF.

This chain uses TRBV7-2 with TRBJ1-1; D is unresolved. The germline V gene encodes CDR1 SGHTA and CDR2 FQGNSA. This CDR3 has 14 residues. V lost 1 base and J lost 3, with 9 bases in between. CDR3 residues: CASSLVSADTEAFF. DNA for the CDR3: TGTGCCAGCAGCTTAGTATCAGCGGACACTGAAGCTTTCTTT.